A single TCR beta chain is shown here with its context. Antigen unknown. The data are from a study of cytomegalovirus exposure and HLA in healthy donors. Whole-study context: In a later analysis, it was reported that the 110 or so validation repertoires had been produced on the same platform as the 670 or so repertoires belonging to the first cohort. The study, taken as a whole, reports: The finding came from a later analysis; first-cohort TCR clusters tended to co-occur in the 110 or so validation repertoires.

From the 120-subject validation cohort, which was separate from the roughly 630-subject first cohort, the donors were drawn. Some clones are missing from TCRdb's copy, which holds only in-frame ones; the method was immunoSEQ multiplex PCR. The sample contains about 200,000 clones, roughly three quarters of which appear only once. The material sequenced was PBMCs. This TCR came from a woman under 40 in good health and CMV-seronegative.

CDR3 residues: CASSFGGFYEQYF. The CDR3 DNA sequence: TGTGCCAGCAGTTTCGGCGGGTTCTACGAGCAGTACTTC. The chain links TRBV28 to TRBJ2-7; weak D call: TRBD2 (5 bases). This CDR3 contains 13 residues. Germline V CDR1 and CDR2: MDHEN, SYDVKM. V lost 3 bases and J lost 3, with 9 bases in between. The complete variable domain, with remaining parts taken from reference TRBV28 and TRBJ2-7, reads DVKVTQSSRYLVKRTGEKVFLECVQDMDHENMFWYRQDPGLGLRLIYFSYDVKMKEKGDIPEGYSVSREKKERFSLILESASTNQTSMYLCASSFGGFYEQYFGPGTRLTVT.